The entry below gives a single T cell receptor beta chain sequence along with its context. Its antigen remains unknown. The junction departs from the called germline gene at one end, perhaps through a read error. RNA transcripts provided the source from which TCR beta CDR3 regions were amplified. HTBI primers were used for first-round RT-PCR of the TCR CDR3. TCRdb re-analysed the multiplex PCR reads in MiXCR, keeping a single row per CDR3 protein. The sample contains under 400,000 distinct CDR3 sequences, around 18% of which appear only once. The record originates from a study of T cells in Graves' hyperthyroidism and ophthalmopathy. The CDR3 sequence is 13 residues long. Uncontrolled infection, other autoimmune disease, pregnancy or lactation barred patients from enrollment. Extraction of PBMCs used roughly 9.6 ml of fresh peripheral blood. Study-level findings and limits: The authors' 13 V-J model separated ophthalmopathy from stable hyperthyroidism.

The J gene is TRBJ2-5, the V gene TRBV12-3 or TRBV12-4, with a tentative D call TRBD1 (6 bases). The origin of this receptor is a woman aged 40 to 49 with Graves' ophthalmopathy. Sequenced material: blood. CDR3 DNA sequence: TGTGCCACCAGTGATACCCAGGGGAAGACCCAGTACTTC. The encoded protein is CATSDTQGKTQYF.